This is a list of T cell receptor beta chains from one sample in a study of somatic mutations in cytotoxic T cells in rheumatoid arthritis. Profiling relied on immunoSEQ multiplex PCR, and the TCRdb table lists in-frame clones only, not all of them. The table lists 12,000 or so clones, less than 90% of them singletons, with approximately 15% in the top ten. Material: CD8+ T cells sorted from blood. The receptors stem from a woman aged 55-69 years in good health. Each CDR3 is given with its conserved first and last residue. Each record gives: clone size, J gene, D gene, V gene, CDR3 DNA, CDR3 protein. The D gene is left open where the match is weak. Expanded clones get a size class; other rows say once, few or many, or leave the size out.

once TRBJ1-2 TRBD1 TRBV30 TGTGCCTGTGACAGGGGCCTCTATGGCTACACCTTC CACDRGLYGYTF
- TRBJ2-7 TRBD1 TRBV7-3 TGTGCCAGCAGCTCCCCAGGACAGGCCCCCTCCTACGAGCAGTACTTC CASSSPGQAPSYEQYF
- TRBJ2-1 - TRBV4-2 TGTGCCAGCAGCCAAAATACAGACAATGAGCAGTTCTTC CASSQNTDNEQFF
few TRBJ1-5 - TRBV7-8 TGTGCCAGCAGTCGAGGGAACAATCAGCCCCAGCATTTT CASSRGNNQPQHF
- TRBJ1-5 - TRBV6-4 TGTGCCAGCAGTGACAGGGGGTTTGAAAAGCCCCAGCATTTT CASSDRGFEKPQHF
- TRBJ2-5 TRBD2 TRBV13 TGTGCCAGCAGCTTGGGACTAGCGGGGCAAGAGACCCAGTACTTC CASSLGLAGQETQYF
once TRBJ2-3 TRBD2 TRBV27 TGTGCCAGCAGCTATAGCGGGTCTAGCACAGATACGCAGTATTTT CASSYSGSSTDTQYF
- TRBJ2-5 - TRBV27 TGTGCCAGCAGTTTATGGAGGGGCAGCCAAGAGACCCAGTACTTC CASSLWRGSQETQYF
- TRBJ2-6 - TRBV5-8 TGTGCCAGCAGTCTCTCCAGGGTTACGGTTTCCTCTGGGGCCAACGTCCTGACTTTC CASSLSRVTVSSGANVLTF
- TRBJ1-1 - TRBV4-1 TGCGCCAGCAGCGCTGGGACAACAGAAGAAGCTTTCTTT CASSAGTTEEAFF
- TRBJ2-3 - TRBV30 TGTGCCTGGAGTACTGACAGGATAAGCACAGATACGCAGTATTTT CAWSTDRISTDTQYF
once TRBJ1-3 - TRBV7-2 TGTGCCAGCAGCTTAATGGGACCCGAGGGGGCCATATATTTT CASSLMGPEGAIYF
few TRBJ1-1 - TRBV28 TGTGCCAGCAGTCCCTATCCGCAGGGGACTGAAGCTTTCTTT CASSPYPQGTEAFF
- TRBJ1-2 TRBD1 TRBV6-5 TGTGCCAGCAGCTCTACAGGGGCCGGCTACACCTTC CASSSTGAGYTF
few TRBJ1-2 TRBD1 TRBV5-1 TGCGCCAGCAGCTTGGCCCCGACAGGGGCGGATGGCTACACCTTC CASSLAPTGADGYTF
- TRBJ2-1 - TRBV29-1 TGCAGCGTCGTCCGACTACCCCCCTGGGAGCAGTTCTTC CSVVRLPPWEQFF
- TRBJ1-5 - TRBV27 TGTGCCAGCAGTTTATCGGGGCCTTTAAATCAGCCCCAGCATTTT CASSLSGPLNQPQHF
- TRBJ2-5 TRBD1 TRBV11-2 TGTGCCAGCAGCTACGCCGGACAGGGAGGAGAGACCCAGTACTTC CASSYAGQGGETQYF
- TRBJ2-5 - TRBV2 TGTGCCAGCAGTGAAGACCTAACCCAAGAGACCCAGTACTTC CASSEDLTQETQYF
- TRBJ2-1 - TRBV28 TGTGCCAGCACCCTGGGGGGGCGTTACAATGAGCAGTTCTTC CASTLGGRYNEQFF
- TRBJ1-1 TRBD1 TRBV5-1 TGCGCCAGCAGCTTAAAGACAGGGGCCTCTGCCGCTTTCTTT CASSLKTGASAAFF
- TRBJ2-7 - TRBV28 TGTGCCAGCAGCACGGGGATTACCTACGAGCAGTACTTC CASSTGITYEQYF
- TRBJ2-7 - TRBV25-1 TGTGCCAGCAGTGGCGGGTCCCCTTACGAGCAGTACTTC CASSGGSPYEQYF
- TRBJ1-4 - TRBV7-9 TGTGCCAGCAGCTTAGCCAGGATGGAAAAACTGTTTTTT CASSLARMEKLFF
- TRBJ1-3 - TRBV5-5 TGTGCCAGCAGCACAAGCTCTGGAAACACCATATATTTT CASSTSSGNTIYF
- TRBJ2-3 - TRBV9 TGTGCCAGCAGCGGCAAGTCGGGGGGCCCTACAGATACGCAGTATTTT CASSGKSGGPTDTQYF